A selection of T cell receptor beta chains follows, all from one sample in a study of sequential checkpoint blockade in melanoma. Generated by immunoSEQ multiplex PCR, the TCRdb table keeps only in-frame clones and is missing some. The table lists some 20,000 clones, under 85% of them singletons. The sample in question was CD8+ T cells sorted from blood (inferred from file names), obtained from a patient given nivolumab and ipilimumab in sequence. The receptors were sampled from a human donor with melanoma. Both conserved end residues are part of each CDR3. Each record gives: CDR3 DNA, CDR3 protein, clone size, D gene, J gene, V gene, CDR3 length. D genes are given only for firm matches. The size field is filled for only some rows; it gives once, few, many or a size class.

DNA: TGTGCCAGCTTCCAAGGGGCAGGGTGGGTGAACACTGAAGCTTTCTTT
CDR3: CASFQGAGWVNTEAFF
size: NA
D: NA
J: TRBJ1-1
V: TRBV7-9
length: 16

DNA: TGTGCCAGCACCCTCGGACGGGGCTATAATTCACCCCTCCACTTT
CDR3: CASTLGRGYNSPLHF
size: NA
D: NA
J: TRBJ1-6
V: TRBV27
length: 15

DNA: TGCGCCAGCAGCTTGGTACGGGGTTCTGAAGCTTTCTTT
CDR3: CASSLVRGSEAFF
size: NA
D: NA
J: TRBJ1-1
V: TRBV5-1
length: 13

DNA: TGTGCCAGCAGCCCGGGGACAAATTACGAGCAGTACTTC
CDR3: CASSPGTNYEQYF
size: NA
D: NA
J: TRBJ2-7
V: TRBV5-6
length: 13

DNA: TGCAGCGTTGTCTGGGACAGCGAAGCTTTCTTT
CDR3: CSVVWDSEAFF
size: NA
D: TRBD1
J: TRBJ1-1
V: TRBV29-1
length: 11

DNA: TGCGCCAGCAGCTTGGAACCTCTTGGACAGGGCAATCAGCCCCAGCATTTT
CDR3: CASSLEPLGQGNQPQHF
size: NA
D: TRBD1
J: TRBJ1-5
V: TRBV5-1
length: 17

DNA: TGTGCTAGCAGTCTTAGGAGCGGGGGCCCCACGTACGAGCAGTACTTC
CDR3: CASSLRSGGPTYEQYF
size: NA
D: TRBD2
J: TRBJ2-7
V: TRBV7-7
length: 16

DNA: TGTGCCAGTAGTATAGGCCAGATGAACACTGAAGCTTTCTTT
CDR3: CASSIGQMNTEAFF
size: NA
D: NA
J: TRBJ1-1
V: TRBV19
length: 14

DNA: TGTGCCAGTAGTGCAGGGGTTGGCTACACCTTC
CDR3: CASSAGVGYTF
size: NA
D: NA
J: TRBJ1-2
V: TRBV19
length: 11

DNA: TGTGCCAGCGGGCGGACGGGACAGGGGGCTAATCAGCCCCAGCATTTT
CDR3: CASGRTGQGANQPQHF
size: NA
D: TRBD1
J: TRBJ1-5
V: TRBV27
length: 16

DNA: TGCGCCAGCAGCTTGGCCGCAGGGAACACTGAAGCTTTCTTT
CDR3: CASSLAAGNTEAFF
size: NA
D: NA
J: TRBJ1-1
V: TRBV5-1
length: 14

DNA: TGTGCCAGCAGTCTCCCTACCCAGGTCCCGAGATCCTACGAGCAGTACTTC
CDR3: CASSLPTQVPRSYEQYF
size: medium-sized
D: NA
J: TRBJ2-7
V: TRBV28
length: 17

DNA: TGTGCCAGCAGCATTGGGACAGGGAGCTCACCCCTCCACTTT
CDR3: CASSIGTGSSPLHF
size: NA
D: TRBD1
J: TRBJ1-6
V: TRBV7-3
length: 14

DNA: TGTGCCAGCAGTTCTCCGGGACAGCTCCATGGAGGCGAGCAGTACTTC
CDR3: CASSSPGQLHGGEQYF
size: NA
D: TRBD1
J: TRBJ2-7
V: TRBV27
length: 16

DNA: TGTGCCACGGGTGGGGGGTCCTACGAGCAGTACTTC
CDR3: CATGGGSYEQYF
size: few
D: NA
J: TRBJ2-7
V: TRBV7-9
length: 12

DNA: TGTGCCAGCAGCCCCGGACAGGGGACCTACGAGCAGTACTTC
CDR3: CASSPGQGTYEQYF
size: few
D: TRBD1
J: TRBJ2-7
V: TRBV28
length: 14

DNA: TGTGCCAGCAGCTTAATCGCGCTTTCCGGGTACGAGCAGTACTTC
CDR3: CASSLIALSGYEQYF
size: once
D: NA
J: TRBJ2-7
V: TRBV7-2
length: 15

DNA: TGCAGCGTTTTAGGGGCTACCTACGAGCAGTACTTC
CDR3: CSVLGATYEQYF
size: NA
D: NA
J: TRBJ2-7
V: TRBV29-1
length: 12